This TCR beta chain was obtained from a study of T cells in tuberculosis. Study results and caveats: GEM motif frequencies gave over 60% accuracy; the GMM repertoire gave roughly 90%.

Libraries were prepared by immunoSEQ multiplex PCR; TCRdb keeps only in-frame clonotypes and omits some of them. The sample yields tens of thousands of clones, more than 80% seen once. A word on this clone: What it recognizes is unknown.

The V gene end was trimmed by 1 base and the J gene end by 2 bases; junction bases not matched to a gene: 20. The length of the CDR3 is 21 residues. CDR1 is LGHNA, CDR2 YNFKEQ, per germline. This TCR was recovered from a donor under 30 with latent tuberculosis or without tuberculosis infection. Some clones in this sample may be carry-over from other donors' samples. The specimen was PBMCs. The rearrangement links TRBV4-2 to TRBJ2-3; TRBD2 matches 8 bases. The CDR3 DNA is TGTGCCAGCAGCCAAGGCTCGTCCCTTTCAGCGGGGGCAGTTACCACAGATACGCAGTATTTT. This translates into CASSQGSSLSAGAVTTDTQYF.